The 13 T cell receptor beta chains reported below all come from one sample, sequenced in a study of a mutant IDH1 vaccine in newly diagnosed glioma (dated by TCRdb to about 2021). These TCRs' antigens remain unknown. The library was generated by the immunoSEQ multiplex PCR assay. TCRdb carries this immuneACCESS record with in-frame sequences only. Its versions omit some clonotypes, under half of them owing to an unresolved V gene in the studies checked, with the rest unexplained. The sample profile shows approximately 31,000 clones; roughly 78% of them were found once. The ten largest account for roughly 3.2% of the sample. Interpreted using the paper, the time point label stands for: week 35, safety follow-up. Every vaccine dose consisted of 300 ug of a 20-mer mutant IDH1 peptide in Montanide, administered subcutaneously together with topical imiquimod. The starting material was PBMCs, obtained from a glioma patient whose treatment included an IDH1 peptide vaccine. These receptors originate from a man between 35 and 55 years old with glioma. Some clones in this sample may be carry-over from other donors' samples.

V gene TRBV7-9 combines with J gene TRBJ1-2; 10 nucleotides match TRBD1. This CDR3 has 14 residues. V was clipped by 0 bases and J by 6 bases; unmatched bases: 1. Per germline, CDR1 SEHNR and CDR2 FQNEAQ (reference sequence). The CDR3 loop reads CASSLAGQGNGYTF. The DNA of the CDR3 is TGTGCCAGCAGCTTAGCGGGACAGGGGAATGGCTACACCTTC.

The chain carries TRBV30 and TRBJ1-1; 7 bases align to TRBD1. Looked up from germline, CDR1 is GTSNPN and CDR2 is SVGIG (reference sequence). There are 15 residues in the CDR3. Losses at the gene ends were 2 bases for V and 1 base for J; bases not matched to a gene: 7. CDR3 protein: CAWSRGQMANTEAFF. CDR3 DNA: TGTGCCTGGAGTCGGGGACAGATGGCGAACACTGAAGCTTTCTTT.

This rearrangement joins TRBV15 to TRBJ1-2, with a weak D call TRBD1 (5 bases). Germline V CDR1 and CDR2: LNHNV, YYDKDF (reference sequence). V lost 1 base and J 7 bases, leaving 10 bases between the germline ends. The CDR3 length is 13 residues. The CDR3 DNA is TGTGCCACCAGCAGAGGGGGAGGGGTTGGCTACACCTTC. Translated, it gives CATSRGGGVGYTF. Combining the CDR3 with reference TRBV15 and TRBJ1-2 gives the whole variable domain DAMVIQNPRYQVTQFGKPVTLSCSQTLNHNVMYWYQQKSSQAPKLLFHYYDKDFNNEADTPDNFQSRRPNTSFCFLDIRSPGLGDTAMYLCATSRGGGVGYTFGSGTRLTVV.

This clone was observed once. This rearrangement joins TRBV7-6 to TRBJ1-6, with a tentative D call TRBD1 (5 bases). Germline V gene lookup returns CDR1 SGHVS and CDR2 FNYEAQ. This CDR3 is 14 amino acids long. With 1 base removed from V and 6 bases from J, the gap between germline ends came to 7 bases. Written as DNA, the CDR3 is TGTGCCAGCAGCTTAGGCGGGGGTAATTCACCCCTCCACTTT. This encodes CASSLGGGNSPLHF. Full variable domain (remainder filled in from reference TRBV7-6 and TRBJ1-6): GAGVSQSPRYKVTKRGQDVALRCDPISGHVSLYWYRQALGQGPEFLTYFNYEAQQDKSGLPNDRFSAERPEGSISTLTIQRTEQRDSAMYRCASSLGGGNSPLHFGNGTRLTVT.

This chain joins TRBV7-2 and TRBJ2-7; the D gene is possibly TRBD2 (7 bases). This CDR3 has 20 residues. Per germline, CDR1 SGHTA and CDR2 FQGNSA. The V gene lost 0 bases and the J gene lost 3 bases, with 27 bases spanning the gap. DNA of the CDR3: TGTGCCAGCAGCTTAGCAGGGGGAGGTTCCGGGGGAGGGTTTGGCTACGAGCAGTACTTC. Residues: CASSLAGGGSGGGFGYEQYF.

The chain uses TRBV19 and TRBJ1-1; TRBD1 might be the D (6 bases). The CDR3 contains 15 residues. Trimming shortened V by 5 bases and J by 5 bases, and 18 bases separated the two germline ends. Germline V lookup: CDR1 LNHDA, CDR2 SQIVND (reference sequence). CDR3 coding DNA: TGTGCCAGTAGTCAATCGGGGGGCGCGGGGACTGAAGCTTTCTTT. Protein sequence: CASSQSGGAGTEAFF.

This chain connects TRBV6-6 to TRBJ1-5, with D tentatively TRBD1 (6 bases). The CDR3 extends over 16 amino acids. The germline CDR1 and CDR2 sequences are MNHNY and SVGAGI (reference sequence). V lost 2 bases to trimming and J lost 3 bases, with 14 bases between them. The CDR3 spells CASSYRGGGDNQPQHF. The CDR3 bases are TGTGCCAGCAGTTACAGGGGGGGCGGGGACAATCAGCCCCAGCATTTT.

The rearrangement uses TRBV25-1 and TRBJ1-6; possibly TRBD1 for D (5 bases). CDR1 is MGHDK and CDR2 is SYGVNS in the germline V gene. The length of the CDR3 is 15 residues. V gave up 8 bases and J gave up 7 bases, with 18 bases separating them. The CDR3 DNA sequence: TGTGCCAGCGGGACGGACGAGAACCTAAATTCACCCCTCCACTTT. This codes for CASGTDENLNSPLHF.

The V and J genes are TRBV11-2 and TRBJ1-5; TRBD1 might be the D (6 bases). CDR1 and CDR2 (germline): SGHAT, FQNNGV. V lost 4 bases to trimming and J lost 7 bases, with 17 bases between them. This CDR3 comprises 15 residues. As DNA, the CDR3 is TGTGCCAGCAGCTCGATACAGGGATATGGGCAGCCCCAGCATTTT. Its translation is CASSSIQGYGQPQHF.

V gene TRBV9 combines with J gene TRBJ2-7; weak D call: TRBD2 (6 bases). CDR1 SGDLS and CDR2 YYNGEE come from the germline V gene. CDR3 length: 14 residues. With 3 bases removed from V and 4 bases from J, the gap between germline ends came to 14 bases. The CDR3 protein is CASSAGDSIYEQYF. CDR3 coding DNA: TGTGCCAGCAGCGCGGGAGACAGTATTTACGAGCAGTACTTC.

The rearrangement joins TRBV5-1 to TRBJ1-1; the match to TRBD1 covers 7 bases. The V and J ends lost 3 bases and 3 bases, in that order; junction bases with no gene match: 5. Germline V CDR1 and CDR2: SGHRS, YFSETQ. This CDR3 comprises 14 residues. The CDR3 is CASSYLTGDTEAFF. The CDR3 DNA reads TGCGCCAGCAGCTACCTTACAGGGGACACTGAAGCTTTCTTT.

This clone was observed a handful of times. The chain has TRBV7-2 and TRBJ2-7; 10 nucleotides line up with TRBD2. Germline assignment: CDR1 SGHTA and CDR2 FQGNSA. The J segment lost 7 bases and the V segment lost 5 bases, leaving 11 bases of the junction unmatched. The CDR3 has 15 amino acids. DNA of the CDR3: TGTGCCAGCAGCCTTAGCGGGGGGCCTACGAAGGAGCAGTACTTC. Translated: CASSLSGGPTKEQYF.

This clone showed up just a few times. The chain recombines TRBV4-3 with TRBJ1-2; possibly TRBD1 for D (6 bases). The CDR3 totals 16 residues. Per germline, CDR1 LGHNA and CDR2 YSLEER. Trimming stripped 4 bases from V and 3 bases from J, with 18 bases between. The CDR3 nucleotides are TGCGCCAGCAGCCCCGGGATTGACAGGCTCTACTATGGCTACACCTTC. Its protein is CASSPGIDRLYYGYTF.